A single sample is the source of the 8 T cell receptor beta chains below, sequenced in a study. From the RT-PCR reads, TCRdb called clonotypes with MiXCR, one entry per CDR3 protein. Among about 680,000 distinct CDR3 sequences listed, 12% to 15% were seen once. Sequences were obtained from memory CD4+ T cells from blood. Every receptor here comes from a female donor in good health, serving as a healthy control.

The sample holds many counts of this clonotype. V gene TRBV29-1 combines with J gene TRBJ2-1, with TRBD2 as a possible D gene (6 bases). The length of the CDR3 is 18 residues. V was cut by 0 bases and J by 0 bases, with 18 bases left in between. Germline lookup yields CDR1 SQVTM and CDR2 ANQGSEA. CDR3 in DNA: TGCAGCGTTGAAGACCCCCTTAGCGGCGGCGACTCCTACAATGAGCAGTTCTTC. Its protein product is CSVEDPLSGGDSYNEQFF.

The chain recombines TRBV5-8 with TRBJ1-2; 10 bases are a match to TRBD1. The germline V gene has CDR1 SGHTS and CDR2 YDEGEE. The CDR3 totals 16 residues. V lost 2 bases to trimming and J lost 1 base; unmatched junction nucleotides: 5. CDR3 region: CASSFAGTGVNYGYTF. The CDR3 coding sequence is TGTGCCAGCAGCTTCGCAGGGACAGGGGTTAACTATGGCTACACCTTC.

The rearrangement joins TRBV9 to TRBJ1-2, with TRBD1 identical over 8 bases. The CDR3 consists of 15 residues. After removal of 3 bases from V and 0 bases from J, the junction contained 4 bases not matched to a gene. Per germline, CDR1 SGDLS and CDR2 YYNGEE. The CDR3 nucleotides read TGTGCCAGCAGCGGGGGACAGGTACCTAACTATGGCTACACCTTC. Residues: CASSGGQVPNYGYTF.

This clonotype was counted only a few times. The CDR3 coding sequence is TGTGCCAGCAGTTTAAACAGATGGAGCTCCTATAATTCACCCCTCCACTTT. Protein product: CASSLNRWSSYNSPLHF. V is TRBV27 and J is TRBJ1-6; D not resolved. With 2 bases removed from V and 0 bases from J, the gap between germline ends came to 11 bases. The CDR3 sequence is 17 residues long. Germline V gene lookup returns CDR1 MNHEY and CDR2 SMNVEV (reference sequence).

This clonotype was seen more than once but under ten times. This chain connects TRBV10-2 to TRBJ2-5; 7 bases map to TRBD2. The germline CDR1 and CDR2 sequences are WSHSY and SAAADI. The CDR3 runs 15 residues. Trimming removed 7 bases from V and 5 bases from J; junction bases left unmatched: 13. The CDR3: CASKRIGGGQETQYF. The CDR3 region has the DNA TGCGCCAGCAAAAGAATCGGGGGAGGGCAGGAGACCCAGTACTTC.

This chain's CDR3 is CASSTRLAGGYEQYF. CDR3 bases: TGTGCCAGCAGCACCCGACTAGCGGGAGGTTACGAGCAGTACTTC. This chain joins TRBV7-2 and TRBJ2-7; 13 bases map to TRBD2. The V gene's germline CDR1 is SGHTA and CDR2 FQGNSA. The CDR3 contains 15 residues. With V trimmed by 5 bases and J by 4 bases, 5 bases remained unmatched.

The rearrangement joins TRBV7-6 to TRBJ2-6; 7 bases match TRBD1. Per the germline V gene, CDR1 is SGHVS and CDR2 is FNYEAQ. CDR3 size: 15 residues. The J segment lost 2 bases and the V segment lost 6 bases, leaving 4 bases of the junction unmatched. DNA of the CDR3: TGTGCCAGCAGTAATCAGGGGGCTGGGGCCAACGTCCTGACTTTC. Its protein is CASSNQGAGANVLTF.

About this clonotype itself: With a much larger clone just one base away, this may be a read error. This CDR3 reads CASVSGSISYNEQFF. The CDR3 DNA reads as TGTGCCAGCGTTAGCGGGTCGATCTCCTACAATGAGCAGTTCTTC. The V call is TRBV2, the J call TRBJ2-1, with 7 bases fitting TRBD2. The germline gives CDR1 SNHLY, CDR2 FYNNEI. The CDR3 is made up of 15 amino acids. Trimming at V came to 8 bases and at J to 0 bases, leaving 7 bases not matched to a gene.